This T cell receptor beta chain stems from a study of blood T cells in healthy people across ages. Study information: About one barcoded beta molecule was captured per two T cells (by template switching).

The CDR3 has 16 amino acids. CDR1 is SGHRS, CDR2 YFSETQ, per germline. A second PCR of about 7 to 12 cycles used a sample-barcoded 5' primer and a J-beta primer mix. Each cDNA molecule was tagged by a template-switch adaptor that had 12 random nucleotides. In TCRdb, the 5' RACE reads were re-called with MiXCR into one record per CDR3 protein. The sample records about 1.6 million distinct CDR3 sequences, about 31% being singletons. With regard to this clonotype: Its ends do not fully match the called genes, so a read error is possible.

The source is a woman aged 30 to 39 in good health. Material for sequencing was blood. The chain joins TRBV5-1 to TRBJ2-1, with D uncertain. The CDR3: CANSLISRRTYNEQFF. CDR3 DNA: TGCGCCAACAGCTTGATTTCCCGGAGAACCTACAATGAGCAGTTCTTC.